Shown below are 21 T cell receptor beta chains from a single sample sequenced in a study of T-cell reconstitution after alpha-beta-depleted transplantation in children. Unique molecular identifiers featured in how the TCRbeta library was prepared. Each CDR3 protein is one row after TCRdb ran MiXCR on the PCR reads. The sample carries approximately 210,000 distinct CDR3 sequences, roughly 18% recorded once. Sample: PBMCs, mostly from graft donor cells, taken 360 days after TCRalphabeta/CD19-depleted stem cell transplant. These receptors originate from a male patient aged 2-9 years who had a stem cell transplant for acute lymphoblastic leukemia, so the T cells may come from the graft donor.

This clonotype occurred many times. In DNA form, the CDR3 reads TGTGCCAGCAGCTCAGACAGGTTCACTAGCAATCAGCCCCAGCATTTT. Its translation is CASSSDRFTSNQPQHF. This chain uses TRBV7-9 with TRBJ1-5, with D perhaps matching TRBD1 (6 bases). Looked up from germline, CDR1 is SEHNR and CDR2 is FQNEAQ (reference sequence). This CDR3 comprises 16 residues. The V end lost 4 bases, the J end lost 0 bases, and 13 bases lay between the germline ends.

This clonotype was counted only a few times. The chain is built from TRBV12-3 or TRBV12-4 and TRBJ2-3; TRBD1 is a possible D gene (5 bases). This CDR3 is 12 amino acids long. V was trimmed by 6 bases and J by 10 bases, leaving 14 bases between them. The CDR3 DNA is TGTGCCAGCAGACTCTGGACATTTGCGCAGTATTTT. Its translation is CASRLWTFAQYF.

For the CDR3, the DNA is TGCGCCAGCAGCAAATTAAACGGGGAGCTGTTTTTT. Amino acids: CASSKLNGELFF. The rearrangement links TRBV5-1 to TRBJ2-2, with D unresolved. This CDR3 contains 12 residues. With 4 bases removed from V and 7 bases from J, the gap between germline ends came to 8 bases. Germline CDR1 and CDR2: SGHRS and YFSETQ.

The chain links TRBV28 to TRBJ2-4, with 9 bases matching TRBD1. The germline V gene encodes CDR1 MDHEN and CDR2 SYDVKM. V was pared by 3 bases and J by 9 bases, with 12 bases of the junction left unmatched. The CDR3 consists of 16 residues. The CDR3 coding sequence is TGTGCCAGCAGTTTCGCCGGGACAGGGTGGTGGGGCATTCAGTACTTC. Protein: CASSFAGTGWWGIQYF.

This clonotype came up many times. The V gene is TRBV5-1, the J gene TRBJ1-1; D call uncertain. The V gene's germline CDR1 is SGHRS and CDR2 YFSETQ. The V end lost 4 bases, the J end lost 2 bases, and 12 bases lay between the germline ends. The CDR3 is 14 amino acids. The CDR3, as DNA: TGCGCCAGCAGCGGTTTACGTCCTAACACTGAAGCTTTCTTT. Translating gives CASSGLRPNTEAFF.

This clonotype has just a few counts. V usage is TRBV9 and J usage is TRBJ2-3, with 7 bases matching TRBD2. J lost 6 bases, V lost 1 base, and 8 bases had no gene match. There are 15 residues in the CDR3. Germline V gives CDR1 SGDLS, CDR2 YYNGEE. CDR3 residues: CASSVKALAMDTQYF. CDR3 DNA sequence: TGTGCCAGCAGCGTAAAGGCACTAGCGATGGATACGCAGTATTTT.

This sequence joins TRBV11-2 and TRBJ2-3, with 12 bases identical to TRBD2. This CDR3 has 16 residues. The junction had 2 bases not matched to a gene; V was cut back by 3 bases and J by 1 base. The V gene's germline CDR1 is SGHAT and CDR2 FQNNGV. CDR3 in amino acids: CASSFLAGGGTDTQYF. For the CDR3, the DNA is TGTGCCAGCAGCTTCCTAGCGGGGGGGGGCACAGATACGCAGTATTTT.

The chain has TRBV30 and TRBJ2-2, with TRBD2 matching 13 bases. V lost 2 bases, J lost 8 bases, and 8 bases stayed unmatched. The CDR3 runs 16 residues. The germline gives CDR1 GTSNPN, CDR2 SVGIG (reference sequence). CDR3 in DNA: TGTGCCTGGAGTTTTGGACTAGCGGGAGACGTAGGGGAGCTGTTTTTT. Residues: CAWSFGLAGDVGELFF.

V usage is TRBV20-1 and J usage is TRBJ2-2; tentatively, D is TRBD1 (6 bases). Trimming cost V 6 bases and J 7 bases, with 12 bases left between them. The germline gives CDR1 DFQATT, CDR2 SNEGSKA (reference sequence). The CDR3 extends over 12 amino acids. This CDR3 reads CSATRGFGELFF. DNA of the CDR3: TGCAGTGCAACGAGGGGGTTCGGGGAGCTGTTTTTT.

The CDR3 loop is CASSASRLAKNIQYF. The CDR3 DNA follows: TGTGCCAGCAGTGCATCCAGACTAGCCAAAAACATTCAGTACTTC. V and J are TRBV6-1 and TRBJ2-4; D remains unclear. The germline V and J ends were trimmed by 4 bases and 0 bases, with 10 bases remaining between them. Germline lookup yields CDR1 MNHNS and CDR2 SASEGT. CDR3 length: 15 residues.

V usage is TRBV7-2 and J usage is TRBJ2-2, with TRBD2 matching over 7 bases. J was trimmed by 0 bases and V by 3 bases; bases with no gene match: 4. The CDR3 loop spans 16 amino acids. CDR1 is SGHTA, CDR2 FQGNSA, per germline. The CDR3, as DNA: TGTGCCAGCAGCTTTATGGGGGGGGCGAACACCGGGGAGCTGTTTTTT. Encoded protein: CASSFMGGANTGELFF.

This clonotype was recorded a few times. The genes are TRBV5-1 and TRBJ2-7; D is perhaps TRBD2 (7 bases). The V gene's germline CDR1 is SGHRS and CDR2 YFSETQ. V dropped 2 bases and J dropped 1 base, with 13 bases sitting between them. This CDR3 is 15 amino acids long. As DNA, the CDR3 is TGCGCCAGCAGCTTTTCGGGGGGCGAGTCCTACGAGCAGTACTTC. Protein: CASSFSGGESYEQYF.

The rearrangement uses TRBV7-6 and TRBJ2-7; D remains ambiguous. In germline, CDR1 is SGHVS, CDR2 FNYEAQ. The CDR3 length is 15 residues. V lost 5 bases and J 6 bases, leaving 20 bases between the germline ends. CDR3: CASSAQALAVSEQYF. The CDR3 DNA sequence: TGTGCCAGCAGCGCTCAGGCTCTCGCGGTAAGCGAGCAGTACTTC. Full variable domain (outside the CDR3, taken from reference TRBV7-6 and TRBJ2-7): GAGVSQSPRYKVTKRGQDVALRCDPISGHVSLYWYRQALGQGPEFLTYFNYEAQQDKSGLPNDRFSAERPEGSISTLTIQRTEQRDSAMYRCASSAQALAVSEQYFGPGTRLTVT.

This clonotype was recorded a few times. The chain combines TRBV9 with TRBJ2-5; D is unclear. The germline gives CDR1 SGDLS, CDR2 YYNGEE. CDR3 size: 14 residues. V was clipped by 4 bases and J by 4 bases, with 14 bases between them. The CDR3 protein is CASSPRPAGETQYF. CDR3 bases: TGTGCCAGCAGCCCCCGGCCGGCCGGAGAGACCCAGTACTTC.

The J gene is TRBJ2-1, the V gene TRBV11-2; D possibly uses TRBD1 or TRBD2 (6 bases each). CDR1 is SGHAT and CDR2 is FQNNGV in the germline V gene. Between the trimmed V and J ends, which lost 5 bases and 5 bases, there was a span of 19 bases. This CDR3 region has 16 residues. The CDR3 nucleotides are TGTGCCAGCAGCCGAAGTACGGGGGCGCTTAACAATGAGCAGTTCTTC. Encoded protein: CASSRSTGALNNEQFF.

Only a few counts were recorded for this clonotype. The chain combines TRBV7-9 with TRBJ2-7; D is ambiguous. Deletions cut 4 bases from V and 1 base from J, with 11 bases between. The CDR3 runs 14 residues. Per germline, CDR1 SEHNR and CDR2 FQNEAQ (reference sequence). CDR3 loop: CASSSRSESYEQYF. CDR3 coding DNA: TGTGCCAGCAGCTCTCGGAGCGAGTCCTACGAGCAGTACTTC.

The V call is TRBV6-5, the J call TRBJ2-3, with D perhaps TRBD2 (5 bases). Trimming took off 2 bases at V and 2 bases at J, with 8 bases between the two ends. Germline CDR1 is MNHEY and CDR2 is SVGAGI. This CDR3 has 14 residues. The CDR3 is CASSYGRATDTQYF. In nucleotides, the CDR3 is TGTGCCAGCAGTTACGGGCGGGCCACAGATACGCAGTATTTT.

This clonotype was seen more than once but under ten times. The genes are TRBV6-2 or TRBV6-3 and TRBJ2-5, with 10 bases aligning to TRBD1. Germline-derived CDR1 and CDR2 are MNHEY and SVGEGT. The J segment lost 9 bases and the V segment lost 5 bases, leaving 30 bases of the junction unmatched. The length of the CDR3 is 21 residues. Here the CDR3 reads CASSPTAGTGEMEGGRLSQYF. CDR3 coding DNA: TGTGCCAGCAGTCCCACCGCCGGGACAGGGGAAATGGAAGGAGGAAGATTATCCCAGTACTTC.

This clonotype turned up a few times. The chain carries TRBV4-3 and TRBJ2-5; possibly TRBD1 for D (6 bases). The CDR3 spans 15 residues. Germline V gene data show CDR1 as LGHNA and CDR2 as YSLEER. V was shortened by 4 bases and J by 0 bases, with 12 bases between the two germline ends. The chain's CDR3 is CASSRVGTNQETQYF. As DNA, the CDR3 is TGCGCCAGCAGCCGGGTCGGGACAAACCAAGAGACCCAGTACTTC.

The V and J genes are TRBV12-3 or TRBV12-4 and TRBJ2-7; 8 bases fit TRBD1. The CDR3 sequence is 14 residues long. V gave up 6 bases and J gave up 2 bases; unmatched junction bases: 6. Here the CDR3 reads CASSLQGEAYEQYF. The CDR3 coding sequence is TGTGCCAGCAGCCTACAGGGGGAAGCCTACGAGCAGTACTTC.

The chain has TRBV6-5 and TRBJ1-1; 8 nucleotides match TRBD1. CDR3 length: 15 amino acids. The V gene's germline CDR1 is MNHEY and CDR2 SVGAGI. V trimming: 0 bases; J trimming: 8 bases; junction bases outside the gene matches: 8. CDR3 DNA sequence: TGTGCCAGCAGTTACTCGAGCAGGGGGCAAGGGGAAGCTTTCTTT. This encodes CASSYSSRGQGEAFF.